This T cell receptor (beta chain) was profiled in a study of blood T cell repertoires in COVID-19. Study context: COVID-19 samples collected from the United States, Italy and Spain covered acute and convalescent phases. The cDNA or gDNA used as material had been derived from T cells, B-cell-depleted T cells, or PBMCs.

This clone appeared a few times. Original analysis: Quantification of nucleated cells was approximated via reference gene primer amplification. TCRdb keeps only in-frame clones here, not all; method: immunoSEQ multiplex PCR. V, J and clone size were drawn from that table, and D and trimming were deduced from the DNA. The table includes some 70,000 clones, more than 70% detected once. The germline CDR1 and CDR2 sequences are MNHEY and SVGEGT. The V and J ends lost 3 bases and 5 bases, in that order; junction bases with no gene match: 5. The CDR3 loop spans 14 amino acids. During active infection, Seattle patients enrolled and were then monitored through disease.

The sample comprised peripheral blood. V gene TRBV6-2 or TRBV6-3 combines with J gene TRBJ1-1; 8 nucleotides match TRBD1. The origin of this receptor is a man in his forties or fifties with COVID-19, enrolled during active disease. The CDR3 sequence is CASSYRTGQTEAFF. The CDR3 DNA is TGTGCCAGCAGTTATCGGACAGGGCAGACTGAAGCTTTCTTT.